Listed below are T cell receptor beta chains from one sample, sequenced in a study of cytomegalovirus exposure and HLA in healthy donors. The method was immunoSEQ multiplex PCR; TCRdb's version includes in-frame clones alone and lacks a portion of them. The data contain more than 85,000 clones, over 65% of them singletons. The sequencing input was PBMCs. The receptors come from a man aged 40-50 years in good health and CMV-seropositive. Each CDR3 is given with its conserved first and last residue. D genes are given only for firm matches. Clone size is stated in some rows and not others, as once, few, many or a class when expanded.

D: NA
J: TRBJ2-1
size: NA
V: TRBV11-3
CDR3: CASSFEDSYNEQFF
DNA: TGTGCCAGCAGCTTTGAGGACTCATACAATGAGCAGTTCTTC

D: NA
J: TRBJ1-1
size: NA
V: TRBV30
CDR3: CAWSANYNTEAFF
DNA: TGTGCCTGGAGTGCTAACTATAACACTGAAGCTTTCTTT

D: TRBD1
J: TRBJ2-5
size: once
V: TRBV27
CDR3: CASSTRQGALQETQYF
DNA: TGTGCCAGCAGTACCCGACAGGGGGCCCTCCAAGAGACCCAGTACTTC

D: TRBD2
J: TRBJ2-1
size: NA
V: TRBV5-4
CDR3: CASSTLAGGRRDNEQFF
DNA: TGTGCCAGCAGCACCTTAGCGGGGGGCCGTCGAGACAATGAGCAGTTCTTC

D: NA
J: TRBJ2-3
size: NA
V: TRBV7-9
CDR3: CASSLSLNRVIDTQYF
DNA: TGTGCCAGCAGCTTAAGTCTCAACAGGGTTATAGATACGCAGTATTTT

D: TRBD1
J: TRBJ2-7
size: NA
V: TRBV11-1
CDR3: CASSLGTGGIYEQYF
DNA: TGTGCCAGCAGCTTAGGGACAGGGGGTATCTACGAGCAGTACTTC

D: TRBD2
J: TRBJ2-1
size: NA
V: TRBV11-3
CDR3: CASSPRSSGSAIEQFF
DNA: TGTGCCAGCAGCCCCCGGAGTAGCGGGAGTGCAATTGAGCAGTTCTTC

D: TRBD2
J: TRBJ2-7
size: many
V: TRBV4-2
CDR3: CASGLAGAYEQYF
DNA: TGTGCCAGCGGACTAGCGGGAGCTTACGAGCAGTACTTC

D: NA
J: TRBJ2-1
size: NA
V: TRBV4-2
CDR3: CASSQGSGEQFF
DNA: TGTGCCAGCAGCCAAGGGAGCGGTGAGCAGTTCTTC

D: NA
J: TRBJ2-1
size: NA
V: TRBV7-9
CDR3: CASSSPQSSYNEQFF
DNA: TGTGCCAGCAGCTCCCCACAGAGCTCCTACAATGAGCAGTTCTTC

D: TRBD1
J: TRBJ2-6
size: NA
V: TRBV27
CDR3: CASSYRDRGFAGANGLTF
DNA: TGTGCCAGCAGTTACCGGGACAGGGGATTTGCTGGGGCCAACGGCCTGACTTTC

D: TRBD1
J: TRBJ2-2
size: NA
V: TRBV12-5
CDR3: CASGLSTGPNTGELFF
DNA: TGTGCTAGTGGTTTGTCGACAGGGCCCAACACCGGGGAGCTGTTTTTT

D: TRBD2
J: TRBJ2-7
size: NA
V: TRBV5-1
CDR3: CASSLAGRASYEQYF
DNA: TGCGCCAGCAGCTTGGCCGGGAGGGCTTCCTACGAGCAGTACTTC

D: TRBD1
J: TRBJ2-7
size: NA
V: TRBV9
CDR3: CASSAEDRGYEQYF
DNA: TGTGCCAGCAGCGCCGAGGACAGGGGTTACGAGCAGTACTTC

D: TRBD2
J: TRBJ2-1
size: few
V: TRBV5-4
CDR3: CASSPSGGAFHNEQFF
DNA: TGTGCCAGCAGCCCTAGCGGGGGGGCCTTCCACAATGAGCAGTTCTTC

D: NA
J: TRBJ1-2
size: NA
V: TRBV18
CDR3: CASSPQGNYGYTF
DNA: TGTGCCAGCTCACCTCAGGGGAACTATGGCTACACCTTC

D: NA
J: TRBJ2-3
size: few
V: TRBV7-3
CDR3: CASSLRGLRTDTQYF
DNA: TGTGCCAGCAGCTTAAGGGGACTCCGCACAGATACGCAGTATTTT

D: TRBD2
J: TRBJ2-7
size: NA
V: TRBV15
CDR3: CATSRGGTSGRYEQYF
DNA: TGTGCCACCAGCAGAGGGGGGACTAGCGGGAGGTACGAGCAGTACTTC